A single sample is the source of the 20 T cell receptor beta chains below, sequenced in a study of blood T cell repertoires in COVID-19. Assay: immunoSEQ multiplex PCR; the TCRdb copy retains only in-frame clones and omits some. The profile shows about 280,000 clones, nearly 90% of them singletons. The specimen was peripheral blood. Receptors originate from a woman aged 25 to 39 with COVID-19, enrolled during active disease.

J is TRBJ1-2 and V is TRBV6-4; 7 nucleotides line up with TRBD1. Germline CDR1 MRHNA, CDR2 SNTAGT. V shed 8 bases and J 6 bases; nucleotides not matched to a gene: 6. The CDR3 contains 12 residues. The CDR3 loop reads CASSQGVDGYTF. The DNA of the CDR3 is TGTGCCAGCTCCCAGGGGGTCGATGGCTACACCTTC.

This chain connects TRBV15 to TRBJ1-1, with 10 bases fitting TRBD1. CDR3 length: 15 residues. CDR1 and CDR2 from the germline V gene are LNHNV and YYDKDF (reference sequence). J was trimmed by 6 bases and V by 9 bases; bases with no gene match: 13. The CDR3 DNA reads TGTGCCACTAAGCAGACAGGGACAGGGGTTGCTGAAGCTTTCTTT. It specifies CATKQTGTGVAEAFF.

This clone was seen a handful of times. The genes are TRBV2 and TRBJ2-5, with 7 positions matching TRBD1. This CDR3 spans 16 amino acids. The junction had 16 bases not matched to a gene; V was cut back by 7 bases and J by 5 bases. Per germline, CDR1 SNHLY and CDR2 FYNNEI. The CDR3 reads CASKPKGQTLRETQYF. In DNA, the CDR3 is TGTGCCAGCAAACCCAAGGGACAGACCCTGCGGGAGACCCAGTACTTC.

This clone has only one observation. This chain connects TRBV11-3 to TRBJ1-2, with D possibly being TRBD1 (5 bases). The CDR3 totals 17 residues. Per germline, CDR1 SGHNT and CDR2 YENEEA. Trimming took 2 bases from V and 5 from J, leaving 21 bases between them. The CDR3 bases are TGTGCCAGCAGCTTAATTCCAAGGGCAGGGCAAAAATATGGCTACACCTTC. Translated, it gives CASSLIPRAGQKYGYTF.

The chain's CDR3 is CASSDFDRVLGDGYTF. CDR3 DNA sequence: TGTGCCAGCAGTGATTTTGACAGGGTATTAGGCGATGGCTACACCTTC. This chain joins TRBV6-1 and TRBJ1-2; the match to TRBD1 covers 7 bases. Germline V lookup: CDR1 MNHNS, CDR2 SASEGT. CDR3 length equals 16 residues. V trimming: 3 bases; J trimming: 6 bases; junction bases outside the gene matches: 13.

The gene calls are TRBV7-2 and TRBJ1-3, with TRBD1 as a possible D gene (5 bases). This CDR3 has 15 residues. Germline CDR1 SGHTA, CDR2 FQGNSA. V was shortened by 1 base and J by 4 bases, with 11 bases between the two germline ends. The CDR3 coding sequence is TGTGCCAGCAGCTTAGGATGGGGGGGAGGAAACACCATATATTTT. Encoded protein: CASSLGWGGGNTIYF.

The CDR3 DNA reads as TGTGCCAGCAGCTTGATGACAGGGGGCGCAACTGAGACCCAGTACTTC. It codes for CASSLMTGGATETQYF. The V call is TRBV7-2, the J call TRBJ2-5; 10 nucleotides match TRBD1. Looked up from germline, CDR1 is SGHTA and CDR2 is FQGNSA. CDR3 length: 16 amino acids. Trimming removed 3 bases from V and 5 bases from J; junction bases left unmatched: 9.

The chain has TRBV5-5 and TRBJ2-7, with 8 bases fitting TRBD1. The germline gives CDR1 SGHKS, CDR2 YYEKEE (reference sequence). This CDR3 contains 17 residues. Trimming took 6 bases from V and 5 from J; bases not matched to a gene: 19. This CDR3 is CASTTVPRAQGDHEQYF. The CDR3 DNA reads TGTGCCAGCACTACCGTCCCCCGGGCACAGGGGGACCACGAGCAGTACTTC.

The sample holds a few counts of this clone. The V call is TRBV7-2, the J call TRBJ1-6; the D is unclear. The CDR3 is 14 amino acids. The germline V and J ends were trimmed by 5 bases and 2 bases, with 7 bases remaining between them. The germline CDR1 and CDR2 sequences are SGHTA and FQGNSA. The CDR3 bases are TGTGCCAGCAGCCCCGGTGCCTATAATTCACCCCTCCACTTT. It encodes CASSPGAYNSPLHF.

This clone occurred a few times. CDR3 sequence reads: CASKNPGRAGNQPQHF. CDR3 DNA: TGTGCCAGCAAAAATCCGGGCAGGGCGGGCAATCAGCCCCAGCATTTT. The rearrangement joins TRBV5-8 to TRBJ1-5; D is possibly TRBD1 (5 bases). V was clipped by 6 bases and J by 2 bases, with 18 bases between them. CDR3 length equals 16 residues. Germline CDR1 is SGHTS and CDR2 is YDEGEE.

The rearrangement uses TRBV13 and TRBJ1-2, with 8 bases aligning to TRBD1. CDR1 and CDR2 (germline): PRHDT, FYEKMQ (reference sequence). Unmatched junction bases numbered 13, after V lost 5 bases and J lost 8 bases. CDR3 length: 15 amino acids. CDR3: CASSLSRGQGGGYTF. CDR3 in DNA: TGTGCCAGCAGCCTCTCCCGAGGACAGGGTGGCGGCTACACCTTC.

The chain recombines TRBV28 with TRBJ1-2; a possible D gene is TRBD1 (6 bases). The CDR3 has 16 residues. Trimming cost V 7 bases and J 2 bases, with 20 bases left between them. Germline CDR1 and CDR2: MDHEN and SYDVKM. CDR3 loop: CASNIGTLRPNYGYTF. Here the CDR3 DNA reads TGTGCCAGCAATATCGGGACACTTAGGCCGAACTATGGCTACACCTTC.

Here the CDR3 DNA reads TGCGCCAGCAGCCAAGAACCAGAGAATTACAGGAACACTGAAGCTTTCTTT. Translated: CASSQEPENYRNTEAFF. J is TRBJ1-1 and V is TRBV4-1; D ambiguous. The CDR3 extends over 17 amino acids. V was pared by 0 bases and J by 1 base, with 15 bases between. Per germline, CDR1 MGHRA and CDR2 YSYEKL.

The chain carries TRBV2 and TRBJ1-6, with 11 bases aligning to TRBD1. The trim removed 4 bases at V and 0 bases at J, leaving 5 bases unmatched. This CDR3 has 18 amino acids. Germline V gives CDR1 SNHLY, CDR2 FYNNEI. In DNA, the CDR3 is TGTGCCAGCAGTGTTGGGACAGGGGGGAGCTCCTATAATTCACCCCTCCACTTT. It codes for CASSVGTGGSSYNSPLHF.

In DNA form, the CDR3 reads TGTGCCAGCAGTTTATCTCCCTCCCTCACTGAAGCTTTCTTT. Protein product: CASSLSPSLTEAFF. The chain employs TRBV27 and TRBJ1-1; unclear D gene. This CDR3 region has 14 residues. V shed 0 bases and J shed 4 bases, with 9 bases lying between them. Germline loops: CDR1 MNHEY, CDR2 SMNVEV (reference sequence).

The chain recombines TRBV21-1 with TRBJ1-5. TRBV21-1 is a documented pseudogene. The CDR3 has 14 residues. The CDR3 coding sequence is TGTGCCAGCACCGGGGGGGGTTGCAATCAGCCCCAGCATTTT. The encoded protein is CASTGGGCNQPQHF.

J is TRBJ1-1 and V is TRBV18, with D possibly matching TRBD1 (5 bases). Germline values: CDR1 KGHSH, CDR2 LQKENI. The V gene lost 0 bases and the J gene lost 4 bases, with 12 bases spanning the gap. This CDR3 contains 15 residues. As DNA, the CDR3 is TGTGCCAGCTCACCACCGATTGCAGGGTTCACTGAAGCTTTCTTT. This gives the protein CASSPPIAGFTEAFF.

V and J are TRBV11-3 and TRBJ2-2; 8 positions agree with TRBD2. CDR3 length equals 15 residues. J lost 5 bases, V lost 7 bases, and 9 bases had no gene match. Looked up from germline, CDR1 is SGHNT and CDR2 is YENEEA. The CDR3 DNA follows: TGTGCCAGCACCTCACTAGCGGAGGGGACCGGGGAGCTGTTTTTT. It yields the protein CASTSLAEGTGELFF.

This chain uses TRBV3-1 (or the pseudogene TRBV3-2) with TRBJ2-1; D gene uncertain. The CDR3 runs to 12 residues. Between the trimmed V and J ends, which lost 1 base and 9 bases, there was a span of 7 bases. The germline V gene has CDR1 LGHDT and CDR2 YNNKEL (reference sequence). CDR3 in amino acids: CASSQVPLEQFF. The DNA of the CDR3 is TGTGCCAGCAGCCAAGTTCCCCTTGAGCAGTTCTTC.

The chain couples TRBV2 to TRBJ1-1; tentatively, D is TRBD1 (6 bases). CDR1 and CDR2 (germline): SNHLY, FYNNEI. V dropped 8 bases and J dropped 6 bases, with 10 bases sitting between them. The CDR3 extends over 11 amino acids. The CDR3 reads CASGQLAEAFF. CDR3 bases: TGTGCCAGCGGACAGTTAGCTGAAGCTTTCTTT.